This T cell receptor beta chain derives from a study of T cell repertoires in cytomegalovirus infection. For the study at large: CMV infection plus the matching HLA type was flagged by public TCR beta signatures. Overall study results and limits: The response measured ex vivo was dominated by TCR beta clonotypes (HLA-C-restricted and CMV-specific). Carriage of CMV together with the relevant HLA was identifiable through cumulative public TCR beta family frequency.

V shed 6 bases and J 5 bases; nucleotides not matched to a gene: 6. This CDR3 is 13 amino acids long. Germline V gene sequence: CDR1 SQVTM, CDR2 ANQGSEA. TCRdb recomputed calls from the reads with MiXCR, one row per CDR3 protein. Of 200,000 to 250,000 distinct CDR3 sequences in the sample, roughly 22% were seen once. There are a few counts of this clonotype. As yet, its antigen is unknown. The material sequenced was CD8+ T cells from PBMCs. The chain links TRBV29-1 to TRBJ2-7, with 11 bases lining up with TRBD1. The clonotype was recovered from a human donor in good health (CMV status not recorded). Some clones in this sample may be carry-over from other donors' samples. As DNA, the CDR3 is TGCAGCGTGGGACAGGGGGTTGAGAACGAGCAGTACTTC. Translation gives CSVGQGVENEQYF.